The 10 T cell receptor beta chains below all came from one sample that was sequenced in a study of cytomegalovirus exposure and HLA in healthy donors. The PCR made use of 60 Vbeta and 13 Jbeta primers. The method was immunoSEQ multiplex PCR; TCRdb's version includes in-frame clones alone and lacks a portion of them. The sample holds roughly 190,000 clones; about four fifths are singletons and the top ten take about 1.8%. Input material: PBMCs. The receptors originated from a man between 18 and 29 years old in good health and CMV-seronegative.

The chain has TRBV13 and TRBJ2-1; 13 nucleotides align to TRBD2. This CDR3 contains 17 residues. V lost 2 bases and J lost 5; bases outside the gene matches: 6. From germline, CDR1 is PRHDT and CDR2 FYEKMQ (reference sequence). CDR3 nucleotides: TGTGCCAGCAGCTTAATAGGACTAGCGGGAGCGAACAATGAGCAGTTCTTC. Protein: CASSLIGLAGANNEQFF.

The J gene is TRBJ1-5, the V gene TRBV2, with 7 bases aligning to TRBD1. Per the germline V gene, CDR1 is SNHLY and CDR2 is FYNNEI. The CDR3 has 14 amino acids. V lost 5 bases to trimming and J lost 3 bases; unmatched junction nucleotides: 4. In DNA, the CDR3 is TGTGCCAGCAGTCAGGGGGACACCAATCAGCCCCAGCATTTT. Translated: CASSQGDTNQPQHF.

This rearrangement joins TRBV4-3 to TRBJ2-7, with 7 bases fitting TRBD1. The CDR3 consists of 14 residues. CDR1 LGHNA and CDR2 YSLEER come from the germline V gene. V shed 3 bases, J shed 3 bases, and the junction held 5 bases outside the gene matches. CDR3 amino acids: CASSHWTGIYEQYF. The CDR3, as DNA: TGCGCCAGCAGCCATTGGACAGGCATCTACGAGCAGTACTTC.

The rearrangement uses TRBV11-1 and TRBJ1-1, with TRBD1 matching over 8 bases. CDR3 size: 15 residues. V trimming: 5 bases; J trimming: 5 bases; junction bases outside the gene matches: 10. The germline gives CDR1 SGHAT, CDR2 FQDESV (reference sequence). The CDR3, as DNA: TGTGCCAGCAGCGCCTCGACAGGGGTAGGAACTGAAGCTTTCTTT. Residues: CASSASTGVGTEAFF. The variable domain in full, completed from reference TRBV11-1 and TRBJ1-1, reads EAEVAQSPRYKITEKSQAVAFWCDPISGHATLYWYRQILGQGPELLVQFQDESVVDDSQLPKDRFSAERLKGVDSTLKIQPAELGDSAMYLCASSASTGVGTEAFFGQGTRLTVV.

This rearrangement joins TRBV15 to TRBJ1-5; no clear D. Germline lookup yields CDR1 LNHNV and CDR2 YYDKDF (reference sequence). Trimming took off 0 bases at V and 7 bases at J, with 13 bases between the two ends. CDR3 length: 15 amino acids. CDR3 nucleotide sequence: TGTGCCACCAGCAGAGATCCCGGGAGAGGGCAGCCCCAGCATTTT. Encoded protein: CATSRDPGRGQPQHF.

V usage is TRBV27 and J usage is TRBJ1-4; 9 bases agree with TRBD1. The germline gives CDR1 MNHEY, CDR2 SMNVEV (reference sequence). Germline trimming cut 6 bases from V and 14 bases from J; bases unmatched to any gene: 7. The CDR3 spans 12 residues. CDR3 loop: CASRGTGQGLFF. In DNA, the CDR3 is TGTGCCAGCAGGGGCACTGGACAGGGGCTGTTTTTT.

The chain joins TRBV27 to TRBJ2-1; D is uncertain. CDR3 length equals 13 residues. Germline V gene data show CDR1 as MNHEY and CDR2 as SMNVEV (reference sequence). Trimming cost V 8 bases and J 5 bases, with 13 bases left between them. CDR3 sequence: CASFTLSHNEQFF. DNA for the CDR3: TGTGCCAGCTTTACCCTTAGTCACAATGAGCAGTTCTTC.

This sequence joins TRBV5-6 and TRBJ2-2, with D uncertain. The germline V and J ends were trimmed by 3 bases and 7 bases, with 4 bases remaining between them. CDR3 length: 11 amino acids. The germline V gene encodes CDR1 SGHDT and CDR2 YYEEEE. The chain's CDR3 is CASSSVGELFF. CDR3 nucleotide sequence: TGTGCCAGCAGCTCAGTCGGGGAGCTGTTTTTT. The full variable domain, completed using reference TRBV5-6 and TRBJ2-2, is DAGVTQSPTHLIKTRGQQVTLRCSPKSGHDTVSWYQQALGQGPQFIFQYYEEEERQRGNFPDRFSGHQFPNYSSELNVNALLLGDSALYLCASSSVGELFFGEGSRLTVL.

V usage is TRBV7-6 and J usage is TRBJ2-1; 9 bases align to TRBD1. J was trimmed by 2 bases and V by 5 bases; bases with no gene match: 4. Germline CDR1 and CDR2: SGHVS and FNYEAQ. This CDR3 contains 15 residues. The CDR3 sequence: CASSLRTGAYNEQFF. The CDR3 DNA reads TGTGCCAGCAGCCTTAGGACAGGGGCCTACAATGAGCAGTTCTTC.

In its sample, this clone was seen once. The V gene is TRBV7-9, the J gene TRBJ1-4; D is perhaps TRBD1 (6 bases). The CDR3 loop spans 14 amino acids. Germline V lookup: CDR1 SEHNR, CDR2 FQNEAQ (reference sequence). V was clipped by 4 bases and J by 2 bases, with 8 bases between them. In DNA form, the CDR3 reads TGTGCCAGCAGCTGGGGGCGTACTAATGAAAAACTGTTTTTT. It is translated as CASSWGRTNEKLFF. Complete variable domain (other parts from reference TRBV7-9 and TRBJ1-4): DTGVSQNPRHKITKRGQNVTFRCDPISEHNRLYWYRQTLGQGPEFLTYFQNEAQLEKSRLLSDRFSAERPKGSFSTLEIQRTEQGDSAMYLCASSWGRTNEKLFFGSGTQLSVL.